The 32 T cell receptor beta chains in this list originate from one sample, sequenced in a study of blood T cell repertoires in COVID-19. Data came from immunoSEQ multiplex PCR; TCRdb stores just in-frame clones and leaves some out. The sample records about 440,000 clones, less than 95% being singletons. Sequencing was performed on PBMCs or T cells enriched from blood (not recorded which). The source is a man between 18 and 29 years old who had recovered from COVID-19.

The gene calls are TRBV19 and TRBJ2-2, with TRBD2 identical over 8 bases. Trimming took 7 bases from V and 1 from J; bases not matched to a gene: 5. Germline lookup yields CDR1 LNHDA and CDR2 SQIVND (reference sequence). The CDR3 loop spans 15 amino acids. The CDR3 nucleotides are TGTGCCAGTACGGGACTAGGGAGGAACACCGGGGAGCTGTTTTTT. Its protein product is CASTGLGRNTGELFF.

The count of this clone is one. V is TRBV6-4 and J is TRBJ1-2; D is possibly TRBD1 (6 bases). Per germline, CDR1 MRHNA and CDR2 SNTAGT. The V gene lost 7 bases and the J gene lost 2 bases, with 17 bases spanning the gap. CDR3 length: 15 amino acids. CDR3 sequence reads: CASKQDLDSNYGYTF. In nucleotides, the CDR3 is TGTGCCAGCAAGCAAGATCTGGACAGCAACTATGGCTACACCTTC.

The chain links TRBV6-5 to TRBJ1-5; 10 nucleotides agree with TRBD1. V lost 7 bases to trimming and J lost 7 bases; unmatched junction nucleotides: 7. Germline assignment: CDR1 MNHEY and CDR2 SVGAGI. The CDR3 has 14 amino acids. CDR3 bases: TGTGCCAGCACCGCCGGACAGGGGGGACAGCCCCAGCATTTT. It specifies CASTAGQGGQPQHF.

This chain joins TRBV5-1 and TRBJ2-5; maybe TRBD1 (6 bases). The CDR3 has 14 amino acids. V dropped 4 bases and J dropped 5 bases, with 15 bases sitting between them. Germline V lookup: CDR1 SGHRS, CDR2 YFSETQ. The CDR3, as DNA: TGCGCCAGCAGCCTAACATGGGGGCAGGAGACCCAGTACTTC. This encodes CASSLTWGQETQYF.

This rearrangement joins TRBV5-5 to TRBJ1-1; a possible D gene is TRBD1 (5 bases). Per germline, CDR1 SGHKS and CDR2 YYEKEE (reference sequence). Between the trimmed V and J ends, which lost 2 bases and 2 bases, there was a span of 13 bases. This CDR3 is built from 15 residues. The CDR3 DNA follows: TGTGCCAGCAGCTTTTTATCCGGGGGTAACACTGAAGCTTTCTTT. It translates to CASSFLSGGNTEAFF.

V gene TRBV30 combines with J gene TRBJ1-5; D may be TRBD1 (6 bases). Germline V gene sequence: CDR1 GTSNPN, CDR2 SVGIG (reference sequence). Trimming stripped 8 bases from V and 7 bases from J, with 24 bases between. There are 15 residues in the CDR3. The CDR3 region is CASTLTGTHKQPQHF. In DNA form, the CDR3 reads TGTGCCAGTACCCTCACTGGGACACACAAACAGCCCCAGCATTTT.

The V gene is TRBV14, the J gene TRBJ1-1; 7 positions agree with TRBD1. CDR3 size: 13 residues. The germline V gene has CDR1 SGHDN and CDR2 FVKESK. V shed 4 bases and J 4 bases; nucleotides not matched to a gene: 3. CDR3 amino acids: CASSRDRATEAFF. The CDR3 coding sequence is TGTGCCAGCAGCCGGGACAGAGCCACTGAAGCTTTCTTT.

As concerns this clone: The same CDR3 can be traced to other DNA sequences in this sample. The chain carries TRBV5-1 and TRBJ2-7; 10 nucleotides align to TRBD1. V was clipped by 2 bases and J by 2 bases; unmatched bases: 1. The CDR3 has 14 residues. Germline CDR1 SGHRS, CDR2 YFSETQ. The CDR3 is CASSLGTGAYEQYF. CDR3 DNA: TGCGCCAGCAGCTTAGGGACAGGGGCCTACGAGCAGTACTTC. The full variable domain, with the rest looked up from reference TRBV5-1 and TRBJ2-7, is KAGVTQTPRYLIKTRGQQVTLSCSPISGHRSVSWYQQTPGQGLQFLFEYFSETQRNKGNFPGRFSGRQFSNSRSEMNVSTLELGDSALYLCASSLGTGAYEQYFGPGTRLTVT.

The chain uses TRBV28 and TRBJ1-5; D ambiguous. The CDR3 contains 12 residues. The germline CDR1 and CDR2 sequences are MDHEN and SYDVKM. V lost 5 bases to trimming and J lost 9 bases, with 11 bases between them. The CDR3 DNA sequence: TGTGCCAGCAGTACGTACTCAAGGCCCCAGCATTTT. Amino acids: CASSTYSRPQHF. Full variable domain (missing parts from reference TRBV28 and TRBJ1-5): DVKVTQSSRYLVKRTGEKVFLECVQDMDHENMFWYRQDPGLGLRLIYFSYDVKMKEKGDIPEGYSVSREKKERFSLILESASTNQTSMYLCASSTYSRPQHFGDGTRLSIL.

This chain connects TRBV27 to TRBJ2-7; TRBD1 aligns across 10 bases. Germline V gives CDR1 MNHEY, CDR2 SMNVEV (reference sequence). This CDR3 is 13 amino acids long. The ends lost 6 bases at V and 5 bases at J; junction bases unmatched: 4. Here the CDR3 reads CASSRDRGDEQYF. The CDR3 DNA reads TGTGCCAGCAGCCGGGACAGGGGCGACGAGCAGTACTTC.

This chain links TRBV18 with TRBJ1-1; perhaps TRBD1 as D (6 bases). The CDR3 is 15 residues long. V was pared by 3 bases and J by 1 base, with 12 bases between. The germline CDR1 and CDR2 sequences are KGHSH and LQKENI. The CDR3 protein is CASSPNSGANTEAFF. In DNA, the CDR3 is TGTGCCAGCTCACCTAATTCAGGGGCGAACACTGAAGCTTTCTTT.

The chain has TRBV9 and TRBJ2-2; 7 bases align to TRBD2. The CDR3 is 18 residues long. The V segment lost 3 bases and the J segment 2 bases; nucleotides outside the gene matches: 13. The germline CDR1 and CDR2 sequences are SGDLS and YYNGEE. CDR3 loop: CASSAQREAGSNTGELFF. The CDR3 DNA sequence: TGTGCCAGCAGCGCCCAACGTGAAGCGGGGTCCAACACCGGGGAGCTGTTTTTT.

CDR3 DNA: TGTGCCAGCAGTGACGGGCAGGAAAGAAATTCGTGGTATGGCTACACCTTC. Its protein is CASSDGQERNSWYGYTF. This rearrangement joins TRBV6-4 to TRBJ1-2; D is unresolved. This CDR3 region has 17 residues. Germline assignment: CDR1 MRHNA and CDR2 SNTAGT. V was trimmed by 2 bases and J by 5 bases, leaving 21 bases between them.

J is TRBJ2-3 and V is TRBV9; the match to TRBD1 covers 9 bases. CDR3 length equals 17 residues. Trimming at V came to 0 bases and at J to 0 bases, leaving 5 bases not matched to a gene. The V gene's germline CDR1 is SGDLS and CDR2 YYNGEE. DNA for the CDR3: TGTGCCAGCAGCGTAGTAGGGACAGGGTCGAGCACAGATACGCAGTATTTT. Translating it yields CASSVVGTGSSTDTQYF.

The V call is TRBV27, the J call TRBJ1-2; 11 positions agree with TRBD1. Losses at the gene ends were 0 bases for V and 0 bases for J; bases not matched to a gene: 6. CDR1 MNHEY and CDR2 SMNVEV come from the germline V gene (reference sequence). This CDR3 contains 18 residues. This chain's CDR3 is CASSLSRTGGQANYGYTF. In DNA form, the CDR3 reads TGTGCCAGCAGTTTATCACGGACAGGGGGCCAAGCTAACTATGGCTACACCTTC.

The chain uses TRBV6-1 and TRBJ1-2; D gene ambiguous. Germline V gene lookup returns CDR1 MNHNS and CDR2 SASEGT. V lost 2 bases and J 0 bases, leaving 10 bases between the germline ends. The CDR3 length is 15 residues. The CDR3 sequence is CASSEPVRPNYGYTF. The CDR3 coding sequence is TGTGCCAGCAGTGAACCTGTGAGGCCTAACTATGGCTACACCTTC.

Worth noting for this clone: This sample also contains other DNA sequences that code for the same CDR3. The chain recombines TRBV5-6 with TRBJ1-2; tentative D call: TRBD1 (6 bases). The ends were cut back, 1 base at V and 2 bases at J, with 6 bases in the middle. The length of the CDR3 is 13 residues. CDR1 and CDR2 from the germline V gene are SGHDT and YYEEEE. CDR3 DNA sequence: TGTGCCAGCAGCTTGAGGGGGAACTATGGCTACACCTTC. This codes for CASSLRGNYGYTF.

The chain joins TRBV7-9 to TRBJ1-6; 7 bases are a match to TRBD1. The V gene end was trimmed by 4 bases and the J gene end by 9 bases; junction bases not matched to a gene: 6. From germline, CDR1 is SEHNR and CDR2 FQNEAQ (reference sequence). The CDR3 loop spans 14 amino acids. The CDR3 sequence: CASSSQGLISPLHF. The CDR3 DNA follows: TGTGCCAGCAGCTCACAGGGGTTGATTTCACCCCTCCACTTT.

The chain joins TRBV28 to TRBJ1-6; D remains unclear. The CDR3 has 12 residues. Germline CDR1 and CDR2: MDHEN and SYDVKM. The germline V and J ends were trimmed by 7 bases and 7 bases, with 8 bases remaining between them. The CDR3 coding sequence is TGTGCCAGCAACTTACAGAATTCACCCCTCCACTTT. Amino acids: CASNLQNSPLHF. Based on the CDR3 plus reference TRBV28 and TRBJ1-6, the full variable domain is DVKVTQSSRYLVKRTGEKVFLECVQDMDHENMFWYRQDPGLGLRLIYFSYDVKMKEKGDIPEGYSVSREKKERFSLILESASTNQTSMYLCASNLQNSPLHFGNGTRLTVT.

The chain has TRBV5-5 and TRBJ1-5; the match to TRBD1 covers 8 bases. Germline V gene sequence: CDR1 SGHKS, CDR2 YYEKEE (reference sequence). The CDR3 is 17 amino acids. Trimming took 3 bases from V and 3 from J; bases not matched to a gene: 11. CDR3 residues: CASSSGQGGWDNQPQHF. The CDR3 nucleotides read TGTGCCAGCAGCTCTGGACAGGGTGGATGGGACAATCAGCCCCAGCATTTT. Combining the CDR3 with reference TRBV5-5 and TRBJ1-5 gives the whole variable domain DAGVTQSPTHLIKTRGQQVTLRCSPISGHKSVSWYQQVLGQGPQFIFQYYEKEERGRGNFPDRFSARQFPNYSSELNVNALLLGDSALYLCASSSGQGGWDNQPQHFGDGTRLSIL.

The chain is built from TRBV6-5 and TRBJ1-1; D is perhaps TRBD1 (5 bases). The germline CDR1 and CDR2 sequences are MNHEY and SVGAGI. Trimming took 4 bases from V and 7 from J, leaving 19 bases between them. CDR3 length: 15 residues. The CDR3, as DNA: TGTGCCAGCAGTTTAACCGGGACCGAGCGGGGTGAAGCTTTCTTT. The encoded protein is CASSLTGTERGEAFF.

V usage is TRBV28 and J usage is TRBJ2-7, with 9 bases fitting TRBD2. V shed 5 bases, J shed 1 base, and the junction held 6 bases outside the gene matches. This CDR3 region has 15 residues. Germline lookup yields CDR1 MDHEN and CDR2 SYDVKM. Written as DNA, the CDR3 is TGTGCCAGCAGTCTCGATAGCGGGGGTTCCTACGAGCAGTACTTC. Its protein product is CASSLDSGGSYEQYF.

The chain joins TRBV11-2 to TRBJ1-3; tentatively, D is TRBD1 (5 bases). The V end was cut by 1 base, the J end by 2 bases, with 12 bases between. Germline lookup yields CDR1 SGHAT and CDR2 FQNNGV. The CDR3 loop spans 16 amino acids. The CDR3: CASSLGVGGTGNTIYF. CDR3 coding DNA: TGTGCCAGCAGCTTAGGTGTCGGGGGGACTGGAAACACCATATATTTT.

V is TRBV9 and J is TRBJ1-2; 7 bases map to TRBD1. Germline assignment: CDR1 SGDLS and CDR2 YYNGEE. There are 14 residues in the CDR3. V shed 0 bases and J 8 bases; nucleotides not matched to a gene: 7. As DNA, the CDR3 is TGTGCCAGCAGCGTAGTGGACAGGACGGGCGGCTACACCTTC. It specifies CASSVVDRTGGYTF.

The J gene is TRBJ1-1, the V gene TRBV9; D unclear. CDR1 is SGDLS, CDR2 YYNGEE, per germline. This CDR3 comprises 16 residues. Trimming stripped 0 bases from V and 0 bases from J, with 12 bases between. Written as DNA, the CDR3 is TGTGCCAGCAGCGTAGGTCGAAACCAGGTGAACACTGAAGCTTTCTTT. Amino acids: CASSVGRNQVNTEAFF.

On this clone itself: The identical CDR3 is also encoded by other nucleotide sequences in the sample. The chain employs TRBV28 and TRBJ2-7; 7 bases are a match to TRBD1. Germline V gives CDR1 MDHEN, CDR2 SYDVKM. J gave up 1 base and V 4 bases, and 1 base lay outside the gene matches. The CDR3 totals 13 residues. CDR3 sequence reads: CASSSGQSYEQYF. The CDR3 DNA follows: TGTGCCAGCAGTTCGGGACAGTCCTACGAGCAGTACTTC.

The gene calls are TRBV2 and TRBJ1-5; tentative D call: TRBD1 (6 bases). There are 14 residues in the CDR3. The ends were cut back, 8 bases at V and 0 bases at J, with 11 bases in the middle. CDR1 is SNHLY, CDR2 FYNNEI, per germline. The CDR3 is CASLSTGSNQPQHF. CDR3 nucleotide sequence: TGTGCCAGCCTCTCGACAGGTAGCAATCAGCCCCAGCATTTT.

In its sample, this clone was seen a few times. J is TRBJ1-2 and V is TRBV30, with 12 positions matching TRBD1. There are 17 residues in the CDR3. Germline loops: CDR1 GTSNPN, CDR2 SVGIG (reference sequence). Trimming took 4 bases from V and 0 from J; bases not matched to a gene: 9. CDR3 DNA: TGTGCCTGGACCGCGGGACAGGGGGCGCGTCCTAACTATGGCTACACCTTC. Protein product: CAWTAGQGARPNYGYTF.

The chain couples TRBV2 to TRBJ2-5; the D gene is possibly TRBD1 (5 bases). The CDR3 length is 13 residues. Germline CDR1 SNHLY, CDR2 FYNNEI. The V gene lost 7 bases and the J gene lost 5 bases, with 14 bases spanning the gap. CDR3 DNA: TGTGCCAGCAACGCCCCAGGGCGCGAGACCCAGTACTTC. Protein sequence: CASNAPGRETQYF.

V and J are TRBV6-5 and TRBJ1-1; TRBD1 is a possible D gene (5 bases). CDR3 size: 14 residues. Trimming removed 7 bases from V and 1 base from J, with 13 bases in between. Per germline, CDR1 MNHEY and CDR2 SVGAGI. DNA of the CDR3: TGTGCCAGCACTCCCTCAGGGAAGAACACTGAAGCTTTCTTT. This gives the protein CASTPSGKNTEAFF.

The chain is built from TRBV28 and TRBJ1-4; possibly TRBD1 for D (5 bases). Trimming took 2 bases from V and 4 from J, leaving 8 bases between them. Germline V gene sequence: CDR1 MDHEN, CDR2 SYDVKM. The CDR3 sequence is 14 residues long. CDR3 residues: CASSLRGSNEKLFF. In DNA form, the CDR3 reads TGTGCCAGCAGTTTAAGGGGAAGTAATGAAAAACTGTTTTTT.

The CDR3 DNA reads TGTGCCAGTAGATCGACAGGGGGCAGCAATCAGCCCCAGCATTTT. Residues: CASRSTGGSNQPQHF. The chain combines TRBV19 with TRBJ1-5; 10 bases are shared with TRBD1. CDR3 size: 15 residues. Trimming took 6 bases from V and 1 from J; bases not matched to a gene: 3. The germline V gene encodes CDR1 LNHDA and CDR2 SQIVND (reference sequence).